This TCR beta chain was identified in a study of T-cell memory formation after mild COVID-19. The CDR3 spans 16 residues. Germline V gene sequence: CDR1 LGHDT, CDR2 YNNKEL (reference sequence). The V gene end was trimmed by 8 bases and the J gene end by 2 bases; junction bases not matched to a gene: 12. Of note for this clonotype: Antigen specificity is unknown.

TCRdb re-called the 5' RACE reads with MiXCR, one entry per CDR3 protein. This repertoire shows over 120,000 distinct CDR3 sequences, 15% to 20% found once; its top ten account for around 2%. Findings of the study overall: Later expanders leaned CD4+, whereas clones that contracted between day 15 and 85 were balanced CD4/CD8. A second wave of clones peaked on day 37, and their SARS-CoV-2 specificity went unconfirmed. Pre-infection memory contained some responding clones, which suggested that cross-reactive memory had joined.

The chain uses TRBV3-1 and TRBJ2-1, with 7 nucleotides matching TRBD2. Sequenced sample: PBMCs or a T cell subset sorted from them (not recorded which). This clonotype was sampled from an adult woman who had mild COVID-19 (a few samples of this study predate the infection). Cell type and time point are not known. The CDR3 protein is CASQSGGGGAYNEQFF. CDR3 nucleotide sequence: TGTGCCAGCCAATCTGGGGGGGGAGGAGCCTACAATGAGCAGTTCTTC.